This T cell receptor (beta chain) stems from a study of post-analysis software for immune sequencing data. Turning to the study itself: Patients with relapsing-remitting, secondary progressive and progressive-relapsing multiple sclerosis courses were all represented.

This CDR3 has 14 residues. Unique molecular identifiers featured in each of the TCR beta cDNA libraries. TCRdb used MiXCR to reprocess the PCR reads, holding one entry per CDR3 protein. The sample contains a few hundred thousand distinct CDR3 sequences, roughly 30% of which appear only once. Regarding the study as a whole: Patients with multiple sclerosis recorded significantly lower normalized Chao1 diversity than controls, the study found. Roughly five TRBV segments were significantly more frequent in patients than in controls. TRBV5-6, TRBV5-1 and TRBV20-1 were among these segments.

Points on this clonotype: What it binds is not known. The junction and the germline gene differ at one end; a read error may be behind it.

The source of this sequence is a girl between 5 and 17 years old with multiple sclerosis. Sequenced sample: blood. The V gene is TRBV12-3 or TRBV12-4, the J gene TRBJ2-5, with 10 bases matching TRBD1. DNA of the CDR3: TGTGCCGGCAGTTTGACAGGGGGCGAGGAGACCCAGTACTTC. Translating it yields CAGSLTGGEETQYF.